This paragraph covers one T cell receptor beta chain sequence. Its antigen remains unidentified. In germline, CDR1 is SGHVS, CDR2 FQNEAQ. V lost 1 base and J lost 0, with 6 bases in between. This CDR3 is 15 amino acids long. Assay: immunoSEQ multiplex PCR; the TCRdb copy retains only in-frame clones and omits some. The sample consists of fewer than 25,000 clones, roughly 89% of them appearing once. Brentuximab vedotin exposure varied, and every patient relapsed after autologous stem cell transplantation. The data were obtained in a study of PD-1 blockade in classical Hodgkin lymphoma. Study-wide points: Similar baseline diversity was found in complete responders and newly diagnosed patients. CD4+ TCR diversity climbed significantly by C4D1, unlike CD8+ TCR diversity.

The chain uses TRBV7-8 and TRBJ1-4, with a possible D match to TRBD1 (5 bases). The receptor's source is a human donor with classical Hodgkin lymphoma. The source material was peripheral blood mononuclear cells (PBMCs), sampled before the second cycle of nivolumab. DNA of the CDR3: TGTGCCAGCAGCTTAGTCAGGGCAACTAATGAAAAACTGTTTTTT. Translating gives CASSLVRATNEKLFF.